Listed below are T cell receptor beta chains from one sample, sequenced in a study of blood T cell repertoires in COVID-19. The method was immunoSEQ multiplex PCR; TCRdb's version includes in-frame clones alone and lacks a portion of them. The data show under 150,000 clones, 88% seen once. Sequenced sample: peripheral blood. The receptors stem from a human donor in a cohort sampled during active COVID-19. The CDR3 runs from the conserved cysteine through the conserved F or W. Each record gives: V gene, J gene, D gene, clone size, CDR3 protein, CDR3 DNA. D genes are given only for firm matches. The size field is filled for only some rows; it gives once, few, many or a size class.

v_call: TRBV13; j_call: TRBJ2-3; d_call: TRBD2; clone_size: .; cdr3_aa: CASSRTSAPDTQYF; cdr3_nt: TGTGCCAGCAGCCGGACTAGCGCACCAGATACGCAGTATTTT
v_call: TRBV3-1/TRBV3-2; j_call: TRBJ1-2; d_call: .; clone_size: once; cdr3_aa: CASSQGQPYGYTF; cdr3_nt: TGTGCCAGCAGCCAGGGACAACCCTATGGCTACACCTTC
v_call: TRBV7-2; j_call: TRBJ2-3; d_call: .; clone_size: .; cdr3_aa: CASKLRGFNTDTQYF; cdr3_nt: TGTGCCAGCAAGCTTAGGGGATTCAACACAGATACGCAGTATTTT
v_call: TRBV6-5; j_call: TRBJ2-3; d_call: .; clone_size: .; cdr3_aa: CASTRTGKSTDTQYF; cdr3_nt: TGTGCCAGCACCCGGACGGGAAAAAGCACAGATACGCAGTATTTT
v_call: TRBV3-1/TRBV3-2; j_call: TRBJ2-3; d_call: TRBD2; clone_size: .; cdr3_aa: CASSQDAGDRTDTQYF; cdr3_nt: TGTGCCAGCAGCCAAGACGCGGGGGACCGCACAGATACGCAGTATTTT
v_call: TRBV19; j_call: TRBJ2-7; d_call: .; clone_size: .; cdr3_aa: CASSSDWRYEQYF; cdr3_nt: TGTGCCAGTAGTTCGGACTGGCGCTACGAGCAGTACTTC
v_call: TRBV6-5; j_call: TRBJ2-7; d_call: TRBD1; clone_size: .; cdr3_aa: CASSYDRGPYEQYF; cdr3_nt: TGTGCCAGCAGTTACGACAGGGGGCCCTACGAGCAGTACTTC
v_call: TRBV6-5; j_call: TRBJ2-3; d_call: TRBD2; clone_size: .; cdr3_aa: CASSSPRLAADTQYF; cdr3_nt: TGTGCCAGCAGTTCTCCAAGACTAGCCGCAGATACGCAGTATTTT
v_call: TRBV15; j_call: TRBJ1-5; d_call: TRBD1; clone_size: once; cdr3_aa: CATSRDRDSLFPQHF; cdr3_nt: TGTGCCACCAGCAGAGATAGGGACAGCCTGTTTCCCCAGCATTTT
v_call: TRBV19; j_call: TRBJ1-2; d_call: .; clone_size: once; cdr3_aa: CASRRRGGEDGYTF; cdr3_nt: TGTGCCAGTAGACGACGGGGGGGCGAAGACGGCTACACCTTC
v_call: TRBV6-5; j_call: TRBJ2-5; d_call: TRBD2; clone_size: .; cdr3_aa: CASSHGTSGAKTQYF; cdr3_nt: TGTGCCAGCAGCCACGGGACTAGCGGGGCAAAGACCCAGTACTTC
v_call: TRBV7-2; j_call: TRBJ2-7; d_call: TRBD2; clone_size: .; cdr3_aa: CASSLPSGTSGYEQYF; cdr3_nt: TGTGCCAGCAGCTTACCCTCCGGGACTAGCGGCTACGAGCAGTACTTC
v_call: TRBV9; j_call: TRBJ1-2; d_call: .; clone_size: .; cdr3_aa: CASSVGEGFFYGYTF; cdr3_nt: TGTGCCAGCAGCGTAGGGGAGGGATTTTTCTATGGCTACACCTTC
v_call: TRBV19; j_call: TRBJ2-2; d_call: .; clone_size: .; cdr3_aa: CASSPTNTGELFF; cdr3_nt: TGTGCCAGTAGTCCCACGAACACCGGGGAGCTGTTTTTT
v_call: TRBV21-1; j_call: TRBJ2-3; d_call: .; clone_size: few; cdr3_aa: CASSKAWGARTDTQYF; cdr3_nt: TGTGCCAGCAGCAAAGCTTGGGGCGCCAGGACAGATACGCAGTATTTT
v_call: TRBV7-6; j_call: TRBJ1-6; d_call: TRBD1; clone_size: .; cdr3_aa: CASSSTGTGRGGQVSPLHF; cdr3_nt: TGTGCCAGCAGCTCTACCGGGACAGGGAGAGGGGGTCAGGTTTCACCCCTCCACTTT
v_call: TRBV9; j_call: TRBJ1-1; d_call: .; clone_size: .; cdr3_aa: CASSVGAMNTEAFF; cdr3_nt: TGTGCCAGCAGCGTAGGTGCTATGAACACTGAAGCTTTCTTT
v_call: TRBV7-8; j_call: TRBJ2-1; d_call: TRBD1; clone_size: few; cdr3_aa: CASSLNPGQGKSYEQFF; cdr3_nt: TGTGCCAGCAGCTTAAACCCAGGACAGGGGAAGAGCTATGAGCAGTTCTTC
v_call: TRBV11-3; j_call: TRBJ2-1; d_call: .; clone_size: .; cdr3_aa: CASSLFGAGSRNEQFF; cdr3_nt: TGTGCCAGCAGCTTATTCGGGGCGGGGAGTCGCAATGAGCAGTTCTTC
v_call: TRBV5-8; j_call: TRBJ2-5; d_call: .; clone_size: .; cdr3_aa: CASSSRQVQETQYF; cdr3_nt: TGTGCCAGCAGCTCCCGACAGGTCCAAGAGACCCAGTACTTC
v_call: TRBV6-5; j_call: TRBJ2-7; d_call: .; clone_size: .; cdr3_aa: CASRAGSTSGEQYF; cdr3_nt: TGTGCCAGCAGGGCCGGGTCCACTTCTGGCGAGCAGTACTTC
v_call: TRBV11-3; j_call: TRBJ2-7; d_call: TRBD2; clone_size: .; cdr3_aa: CASSLAPAGGVQYF; cdr3_nt: TGTGCCAGCAGCTTAGCCCCAGCGGGGGGTGTGCAGTACTTC
v_call: TRBV6-5; j_call: TRBJ1-2; d_call: .; clone_size: .; cdr3_aa: CASSYSNDWRDGYTF; cdr3_nt: TGTGCCAGCAGTTACTCGAATGATTGGAGGGATGGCTACACCTTC
v_call: TRBV7-3; j_call: TRBJ2-1; d_call: .; clone_size: .; cdr3_aa: CASSLRGPSTNEQFF; cdr3_nt: TGTGCCAGCAGTTTAAGGGGCCCAAGCACCAATGAGCAGTTCTTC
v_call: TRBV11-2; j_call: TRBJ1-1; d_call: .; clone_size: once; cdr3_aa: CASSLDTVAGDTEAFF; cdr3_nt: TGTGCCAGCAGCTTAGATACTGTCGCGGGAGACACTGAAGCTTTCTTT